In its sample, the clone carrying this T cell receptor beta chain was seen many times. Germline CDR1 and CDR2: SNHLY and FYNNEI. V was shortened by 6 bases and J by 0 bases, with 14 bases between the two germline ends. The CDR3 consists of 15 residues. The time point denotes: newly diagnosed GD, antithyroid drugs for less than 3 months. Preparation of the TCR library used RNA extracted from PBMCs. Patients hailed from an endocrinology department in Xi'an, China. The record originates from a study of regulatory T cells in long-lasting Graves disease. CDR3-region Arm-PCR and iRepertoire HTBI primers produced the TCR beta libraries. Via MiXCR, TCRdb re-called the multiplex PCR reads, giving one row per CDR3 protein. The repertoire has 350,000 to 400,000 distinct CDR3 sequences, roughly 17% of them found once; the top ten carry 20%. The same data also went into a second study, on T cells in Graves' hyperthyroidism and ophthalmopathy. That paper adds: Newly diagnosed hyperthyroidism, duration under 2 months, in patients aged 18 to 65. Researchers ran a first-round RT-PCR on the TCR CDR3 using the HTBI primer set.

The chain recombines TRBV2 with TRBJ1-1; TRBD1 might be the D (5 bases). The TCR originated in a woman between 18 and 29 years old with Graves disease. The material sequenced was peripheral blood mononuclear cells (PBMCs), taken at new diagnosis, from a patient treated with antithyroid drugs. CDR3 sequence: CASSPLTVMNTEAFF. CDR3 DNA: TGTGCCAGCAGCCCACTGACAGTAATGAACACTGAAGCTTTCTTT.